Below are 10 T cell receptor beta chains sequenced from a single sample in a study of regulatory T cells in long-lasting Graves disease. Time point meaning: persistent/refractory GD, antithyroid drugs over 5 years with positive TRAb. Scientists built the TCR library using RNA that was extracted from PBMCs. HTBI primers from iRepertoire and Arm-PCR of CDR3 regions yielded the TCR beta libraries. Each CDR3 protein is one row after TCRdb ran MiXCR on the multiplex PCR reads. The sample has fewer than 550,000 distinct CDR3 sequences, 20% to 25% seen once. The source material was peripheral blood mononuclear cells (PBMCs), sampled when the disease was refractory, from a patient treated with antithyroid drugs. The receptors derive from a female donor with Graves disease.

The sample holds a few counts of this clonotype. DNA of the CDR3: TGTGCCAGCAGCTCATCACAGGGGGCGAATAATTCACCCCTCCACTTT. Translation: CASSSSQGANNSPLHF. The gene calls are TRBV11-1 and TRBJ1-6; 9 bases map to TRBD1. The germline V gene has CDR1 SGHAT and CDR2 FQDESV (reference sequence). V was pared by 4 bases and J by 5 bases, with 6 bases of the junction left unmatched. This CDR3 region has 16 residues.

This clonotype was counted ten times or more. DNA for the CDR3: TGTGCCAGCAGCTTAACCCCGCCCGGGACAGGGTATGGCTACACCTTC. It encodes CASSLTPPGTGYGYTF. This sequence joins TRBV7-2 and TRBJ1-2, with 9 positions matching TRBD1. J lost 5 bases, V lost 2 bases, and 9 bases had no gene match. This CDR3 has 16 amino acids. Per germline, CDR1 SGHTA and CDR2 FQGNSA.

This clonotype occurred many times. CDR3 sequence (DNA): TGTGCCAGCAGTGAATTGACGGGACAGAATCACCAGTTCTTC. Translated: CASSELTGQNHQFF. This chain joins TRBV2 and TRBJ2-1; the match to TRBD1 covers 7 bases. Germline values: CDR1 SNHLY, CDR2 FYNNEI. This CDR3 spans 14 amino acids. With 2 bases clipped from V and 13 bases from J, the junction kept 11 bases outside the gene matches.

The V gene is TRBV20-1, the J gene TRBJ2-3; no firm D call. Looked up from germline, CDR1 is DFQATT and CDR2 is SNEGSKA (reference sequence). V was trimmed by 3 bases and J by 7 bases, leaving 26 bases between them. This CDR3 comprises 17 residues. Here the CDR3 DNA reads TGCAGTGCTAGCCCCGCCGGTCCCACAATACCGCCAAATACGCAGTATTTT. It codes for CSASPAGPTIPPNTQYF.

This clonotype was found many times. The V and J genes are TRBV20-1 and TRBJ2-5; D is tentatively TRBD1 or TRBD2 (5 bases each). The germline V gene encodes CDR1 DFQATT and CDR2 SNEGSKA (reference sequence). The CDR3 is 14 amino acids. The V end was cut by 2 bases, the J end by 4 bases, with 14 bases between. The CDR3 sequence: CSARPPGRRETQYF. The CDR3 DNA reads as TGCAGTGCTAGACCCCCGGGACGGAGAGAGACCCAGTACTTC.

The chain combines TRBV7-8 with TRBJ2-3; 8 nucleotides match TRBD2. This CDR3 contains 13 residues. Per germline, CDR1 SGHVS and CDR2 FQNEAQ. With 5 bases clipped from V and 6 bases from J, the junction kept 4 bases outside the gene matches. The CDR3 is CASSISGKDTQYF. CDR3 sequence (DNA): TGTGCCAGCAGCATTAGCGGGAAGGATACGCAGTATTTT.

This clonotype was seen ten or more times. The J gene is TRBJ2-7, the V gene TRBV2; D is tentatively TRBD1 or TRBD2 (5 bases each). Germline V CDR1 and CDR2: SNHLY, FYNNEI. This CDR3 contains 12 residues. Trimming took 3 bases from V and 9 from J, leaving 12 bases between them. The CDR3 DNA sequence: TGTGCCAGCAGTGAGGCCGCTGGGGGGCAGTACTTC. Protein sequence: CASSEAAGGQYF.

This clonotype has a count of ten or more. The chain couples TRBV6-2 or TRBV6-3 to TRBJ2-7; a weak D match, TRBD1 (5 bases). CDR1 is MNHEY, CDR2 SVGEGT, per germline. Trimming removed 7 bases from V and 4 bases from J, with 11 bases in between. This CDR3 has 12 residues. The CDR3 nucleotides read TGTGCCAGCACCCAGGGAATTTACGAGCAGTACTTC. Translation gives CASTQGIYEQYF.

This clonotype was seen a handful of times. The J gene is TRBJ2-5, the V gene TRBV28; 7 bases fit TRBD2. Gene TRBJ2-1 matches the end of the DNA better, so the J call may be wrong. The germline gives CDR1 MDHEN, CDR2 SYDVKM. This CDR3 is built from 14 residues. The CDR3 loop is CASSLGGSGGEQFF. The DNA of the CDR3 is TGTGCCAGCAGTTTGGGAGGGTCGGGCGGTGAGCAGTTCTTC.

The gene calls are TRBV4-1 and TRBJ1-4; maybe TRBD1 (5 bases). Germline CDR1 and CDR2: MGHRA and YSYEKL. The CDR3 runs to 16 residues. Trimming left V 2 bases short and J 8 bases short, with 18 bases between. CDR3 region: CASSQNAGTRDEKLFF. The CDR3 nucleotides are TGCGCCAGCAGCCAAAACGCGGGGACCAGGGACGAAAAACTGTTTTTT.